This entry lists 27 T cell receptor beta chains sequenced from one sample in a study of CD8+ T cells in alopecia areata. Following RNA extraction, reverse transcription yielded cDNA that acted as the sequencing template. Sequenced by immunoSEQ multiplex PCR; TCRdb stores in-frame clones only, minus some. The sample has thousands of clones, none seen only once. The sorting of pooled cutaneous lymph node cells relied on CD4, CD8alpha, NKG2D, NKG2ACE and other markers. Sequencing used CD8+ T cells sorted from a lymph node. The receptors were gathered from a C3H/HeJ mouse with alopecia areata. These mice share the MHC haplotype H2-k.

This clone was seen repeatedly, ten times or more. Mouse names are used for the genes. The sequenced fragment ends 4 residues before the CDR3 boundary, so the rest is inferred from the germline J gene. The rearrangement uses TRBV13-1 and TRBJ1-1; 10 bases agree with TRBD1. Germline assignment: CDR1 NSHNY and CDR2 SYGAGN. V lost 1 base, J lost 3 bases, and 3 bases stayed unmatched. This CDR3 contains 15 residues. The part of the CDR3 DNA that was read is TGTGCCAGCAGTGATCCGACAGGGGGCCACACA. The encoded protein is CASSDPTGGHT. The whole CDR3 protein is CASSDPTGGHTEVFF.

Notes on this clone: Genes and germline come from the mouse. The DNA ends 4 residues before the CDR3 does, and the rest of the CDR3 is filled in from the germline J gene. The genes are TRBV13-3 and TRBJ2-2; D gene uncertain. V was cut by 4 bases and J by 0 bases, with 4 bases left in between. This CDR3 spans 13 amino acids. The germline CDR1 and CDR2 sequences are NNHDY and SYVADS. CDR3 DNA, as far as it was read: TGTGCCAGCAGTCCTGCAAACACCGGG. Translated, it gives CASSPANTG. The whole CDR3 protein reads CASSPANTGQLYF. Filled out from reference TRBV13-3 and TRBJ2-2, the complete variable domain reads EAAVTQSPRSKVAVTGGKVTLSCHQTNNHDYMYWYRQDTGHGLRLIHYSYVADSTEKGDIPDGYKASRPSQENFSLILELASLSQTAVYFCASSPANTGQLYFGEGSKLTVL.

A remark on this clone: Germline and genes: mouse. The CDR3 bases that were read are TGTGCCAGCGGTGATGCGGGACTGGGGGGGCGCGGGAAC. The encoded protein is CASGDAGLGGRGN. The whole CDR3 region reads CASGDAGLGGRGNTLYF. V gene TRBV13-2 combines with J gene TRBJ2-4, with TRBD2 identical over 14 bases. With the read ending 4 residues before the CDR3 end, the germline J gene is used to fill in that end. Germline values: CDR1 NNHNN, CDR2 SYGAGS (reference sequence). CDR3 size: 17 residues.

This clone came up a few times. Mouse gene names and germline throughout. From the germline J gene comes the end of the CDR3, since the read stops 4 residues before it. This chain links TRBV13-2 with TRBJ2-1, with D tentatively TRBD2 (7 bases). Germline values: CDR1 NNHNN, CDR2 SYGAGS (reference sequence). V was shortened by 0 bases and J by 0 bases, with 10 bases between the two germline ends. The CDR3 extends over 16 amino acids. The CDR3 DNA, read in part, is TGTGCCAGCGGTGATGGCTGGGGGCTTAACTATGCT. It translates to CASGDGWGLNYA. The whole CDR3 sequence is CASGDGWGLNYAEQFF.

In this sample, this clone turned up a few times. Mouse names are used for the genes. The read ends 4 residues before the CDR3 terminus; that terminus is restored from the germline J gene. This sequence joins TRBV13-2 and TRBJ2-3; a weak D match, TRBD1 (6 bases). Trimming shortened V by 4 bases and J by 1 base, and 7 bases separated the two germline ends. The CDR3 extends over 13 amino acids. Germline CDR1 is NNHNN and CDR2 is SYGAGS (reference sequence). CDR3 bases read: TGTGCCAGCGGTCGACAGGGTGCAGAA. It codes for CASGRQGAE. The full CDR3 protein is CASGRQGAETLYF.

The sample holds a few counts of this clone. Gene names and germline refer to mouse. The read finishes 4 residues shy of the CDR3 end, and the germline J gene is used to complete it. This rearrangement joins TRBV1 to TRBJ2-2; D is possibly TRBD1 (6 bases). The CDR3 has 15 residues. V lost 3 bases, J lost 1 base, and 9 bases lay in between. In germline, CDR1 is NSQYPW, CDR2 LRSPGD (reference sequence). The sequenced CDR3 bases are TGCACCTGCAGTGCGCCGGGACAAAACACCGGG. This gives the protein CTCSAPGQNTG. The entire CDR3 is CTCSAPGQNTGQLYF. The entire variable domain, with the rest obtained from reference TRBV1 and TRBJ2-2, is as follows: VTLLEQNPRWRLVPRGQAVNLRCILKNSQYPWMSWYQQDLQKQLQWLFTLRSPGDKEVKSLPGADYLATRVTDTELRLQVANMSQGRTLYCTCSAPGQNTGQLYFGEGSKLTVL.

This clone was counted many times. Genes and germline are mouse. The DNA ends 4 residues before the CDR3 does, and the rest of the CDR3 is filled in from the germline J gene. V usage is TRBV29 and J usage is TRBJ1-1, with D tentatively TRBD1 (6 bases). V lost 5 bases to trimming and J lost 0 bases, with 10 bases between them. This CDR3 has 14 amino acids. Per the germline V gene, CDR1 is MSHET and CDR2 is SYDVDS. The DNA read from the CDR3 is TGTGCTAGCAGTCGGGACAAAGCAAACACA. Translating gives CASSRDKANT. The whole CDR3 sequence reads CASSRDKANTEVFF.

This clone was seen repeatedly, ten times or more. Mouse gene names and germline throughout. The read stops 4 residues short of the end of the CDR3; the missing end is completed from the germline J gene. V is TRBV5 and J is TRBJ2-7; unclear D gene. Germline CDR1 is LGHNA and CDR2 is YNLKQL (reference sequence). This CDR3 contains 13 residues. Partial CDR3 DNA: TGTGCCAGCAGCCTCCGACATCCTTAT. This translates into CASSLRHPY. The CDR3 in its entirety is CASSLRHPYEQYF.

This clone is medium-sized within its sample. Mouse germline and gene names are used. The read ends 4 residues before the CDR3 terminus; that terminus is restored from the germline J gene. V is TRBV1 and J is TRBJ2-1, with a weak D call TRBD1 (6 bases). From germline, CDR1 is NSQYPW and CDR2 LRSPGD (reference sequence). Deletions cut 0 bases from V and 0 bases from J, with 12 bases between. The CDR3 runs to 17 residues. The CDR3 sequence: CTCSAEGGQYNYAEQFF. The sequenced part of the CDR3 DNA is TGCACCTGCAGTGCAGAAGGTGGACAGTATAACTATGCT.

Points on this clone: Mouse names are used for the genes. The read falls 4 residues short of the CDR3 end, and the missing part is taken from the germline J gene. This chain joins TRBV19 and TRBJ2-1; 9 bases are shared with TRBD1. V shed 6 bases and J 4 bases; nucleotides not matched to a gene: 5. This CDR3 region has 14 residues. CDR1 is FNHDT and CDR2 is SITEND in the germline V gene (reference sequence). CDR3 bases read: TGTGCCAGCACCCCGGGACAGGGATATGCT. Protein sequence: CASTPGQGYA. The entire CDR3 is CASTPGQGYAEQFF.

There are a few counts of this clone. Mouse gene names and germline throughout. Read data end 4 residues before the CDR3 end; the end is taken from the germline J gene. This sequence joins TRBV13-1 and TRBJ2-5, with 7 bases fitting TRBD1. The CDR3 sequence is 13 residues long. Looked up from germline, CDR1 is NSHNY and CDR2 is SYGAGN. Unmatched junction bases numbered 3, after V lost 5 bases and J lost 3 bases. CDR3 residues: CASRTGPQDTQYF. The CDR3 DNA, read in part, is TGTGCCAGCAGGACAGGGCCTCAAGAC.

As regards this clone: The genes are named according to mouse. The read ends 4 residues early relative to the CDR3; the germline J gene fills the gap. This chain joins TRBV31 and TRBJ2-7, with TRBD2 identical over 8 bases. The germline CDR1 and CDR2 sequences are GKSSPN and SITVG. Losses at the gene ends were 1 base for V and 0 bases for J; bases not matched to a gene: 2. The length of the CDR3 is 14 residues. The CDR3 sequence is CAWSRGLDSYEQYF. The CDR3 bases that were read are TGTGCCTGGAGTCGGGGACTGGACTCCTAT. The complete variable domain, with remaining parts taken from reference TRBV31 and TRBJ2-7, reads AQTIHQWPVAEIKAVGSPLSLGCTIKGKSSPNLYWYWQATGGTLQQLFYSITVGQVESVVQLNLSASRPKDDQFILSTEKLLLSHSGFYLCAWSRGLDSYEQYFGPGTRLTVL.

As for this clone: Germline and genes: mouse. Read coverage stops 4 residues before the CDR3 terminus; the germline J gene supplies the remainder. V gene TRBV19 combines with J gene TRBJ2-1; 9 bases are shared with TRBD1. This CDR3 contains 15 residues. Trimming took 3 bases from V and 5 from J; bases not matched to a gene: 6. CDR1 and CDR2 from the germline V gene are FNHDT and SITEND (reference sequence). The CDR3 is CASSSPGTGHAEQFF. The sequenced part of the CDR3 DNA is TGTGCCAGCAGTAGTCCCGGGACAGGGCATGCT. Drawing the rest from reference TRBV19 and TRBJ2-1, the complete variable domain is GGIITQTPKFLIGQEGQKLTLKCQQNFNHDTMYWYRQDSGKGLRLIYYSITENDLQKGDLSEGYDASREKKSSFSLTVTSAQKNEMAVFLCASSSPGTGHAEQFFGPGTRLTVL.

In its sample, this clone was seen many times. Genes and germline are mouse. The read gets to within 4 residues of the CDR3 end, and the germline J gene fills in the rest. The chain links TRBV19 to TRBJ1-1; weak D call: TRBD1 (6 bases). CDR3 length equals 14 residues. The germline gives CDR1 FNHDT, CDR2 SITEND (reference sequence). V was cut by 0 bases and J by 0 bases, with 6 bases left in between. CDR3 DNA (partial): TGTGCCAGCAGTATAGACAGGGCAAACACA. Translation gives CASSIDRANT. The whole CDR3 reads CASSIDRANTEVFF.

This clone counts as medium-sized (0.01 to 0.1%). The gene names given are mouse names. The read terminates 4 residues ahead of where the CDR3 ends, so the germline J gene completes it. V and J are TRBV19 and TRBJ1-1; D perhaps matches TRBD1 (5 bases). Trimming left V 2 bases short and J 4 bases short, with 12 bases between. Germline V gene data show CDR1 as FNHDT and CDR2 as SITEND (reference sequence). This CDR3 has 14 amino acids. CDR3 DNA (partial): TGTGCCAGCAGTATGTACCAGGGCGTCACA. This gives the protein CASSMYQGVT. The full-length CDR3 reads as CASSMYQGVTEVFF.

This clone came up a few times. The genes are named according to mouse. The read ends 4 residues shy of where the CDR3 ends; the end is completed using the germline J gene. The V call is TRBV19, the J call TRBJ2-5; TRBD2 matches 7 bases. The CDR3 spans 15 residues. The germline gives CDR1 FNHDT, CDR2 SITEND (reference sequence). The ends lost 3 bases at V and 2 bases at J; junction bases unmatched: 6. The CDR3 bases that were read are TGTGCCAGCAGTACCCCGGGACTGCTCCAAGAC. Translating it yields CASSTPGLLQD. From start to end, the CDR3 is CASSTPGLLQDTQYF.

This clone is labeled as medium-sized. The genes and germline here are from mouse. The read terminates 4 residues ahead of where the CDR3 ends, so the germline J gene completes it. The chain is built from TRBV17 and TRBJ2-7; 12 bases are shared with TRBD2. Germline assignment: CDR1 MNHDT and CDR2 YYDKIL. The CDR3 sequence is 14 residues long. Here the CDR3 reads CASSRDWGEYEQYF. The sequenced CDR3 bases are TGTGCTAGCAGTCGGGACTGGGGGGAGTAT.

This clone was recorded many times. Gene and germline names: mouse. The CDR3 is cut off 4 residues early in the read; its end comes from the germline J gene. The V gene is TRBV13-2, the J gene TRBJ2-5, with 13 bases identical to TRBD2. The length of the CDR3 is 16 residues. V lost 1 base, J lost 3 bases, and 2 bases stayed unmatched. Germline V gene data show CDR1 as NNHNN and CDR2 as SYGAGS (reference sequence). The CDR3 protein is CASGDPGLGGQDTQYF. The CDR3 bases that were read are TGTGCCAGCGGTGATCCGGGACTGGGGGGGCAAGAC.

This clone was observed a handful of times. The genes are named according to mouse. The read ends 4 residues before the CDR3 terminus; that terminus is restored from the germline J gene. The rearrangement uses TRBV19 and TRBJ2-5; 9 nucleotides line up with TRBD1. The V gene's germline CDR1 is FNHDT and CDR2 SITEND (reference sequence). The CDR3 is 13 amino acids. The sequenced CDR3 bases are TGTGCCAGCAGTAGGACAGGGGTTGAC. It is translated as CASSRTGVD. The entire CDR3 is CASSRTGVDTQYF.

This clone was counted between two and nine times. Gene names and germline match the mouse. The CDR3 end is not reached by the read, which stops 4 residues before it; the germline J gene fills it in. This sequence joins TRBV19 and TRBJ2-7, with 9 positions matching TRBD2. The CDR3 runs 14 residues. Germline assignment: CDR1 FNHDT and CDR2 SITEND (reference sequence). The V segment lost 2 bases and the J segment 3 bases; nucleotides outside the gene matches: 3. The CDR3 protein is CASSIRWGGYEQYF. Partial CDR3 DNA: TGTGCCAGCAGTATCCGCTGGGGGGGCTAT.

This clone was observed at least ten times. Gene names are the mouse ones. The CDR3 end is not reached by the read, which stops 4 residues before it; the germline J gene fills it in. The chain is built from TRBV13-3 and TRBJ1-2; 7 bases map to TRBD1. Per germline, CDR1 NNHDY and CDR2 SYVADS. The CDR3 is 16 amino acids. V lost 0 bases, J lost 3 bases, and 8 bases stayed unmatched. CDR3 bases read: TGTGCCAGCAGTGATGCCGACAGGGAGGGGGACTCC. Its protein product is CASSDADREGDS. The whole CDR3 region reads CASSDADREGDSDYTF.

This clone was picked up a small number of times. The gene symbols are mouse symbols. The read terminates 4 residues before the CDR3 end, so the remaining end is supplied by the germline J gene. V usage is TRBV29 and J usage is TRBJ1-2; 7 bases match TRBD1. CDR3 length equals 14 residues. V gave up 4 bases and J gave up 4 bases; unmatched junction bases: 6. CDR1 is MSHET and CDR2 is SYDVDS in the germline V gene. CDR3 protein: CASSSDRASSDYTF. The CDR3 DNA, read in part, is TGTGCTAGCAGTTCCGACAGGGCAAGCTCC.

This clone was observed a few times. The germline and genes are mouse ones. The read finishes 4 residues shy of the CDR3 end, and the germline J gene is used to complete it. The chain joins TRBV5 to TRBJ2-1, with 9 bases lining up with TRBD2. The CDR3 totals 15 residues. Germline V gives CDR1 LGHNA, CDR2 YNLKQL (reference sequence). The V gene end was trimmed by 4 bases and the J gene end by 5 bases; junction bases not matched to a gene: 6. The sequenced CDR3 bases are TGTGCCAGCAGCCCCTTGGGGGGGCGCGATGCT. Its translation is CASSPLGGRDA. The whole CDR3 is CASSPLGGRDAEQFF.

About this clone: Gene names and germline match the mouse. The DNA ends 4 residues before the CDR3 does, and the rest of the CDR3 is filled in from the germline J gene. The rearrangement links TRBV19 to TRBJ2-1, with 8 bases matching TRBD2. The length of the CDR3 is 15 residues. CDR1 FNHDT and CDR2 SITEND come from the germline V gene (reference sequence). Trimming cost V 2 bases and J 0 bases; bases outside gene matches: 1. The sequenced part of the CDR3 DNA is TGTGCCAGCAGTATTACTGGGGGTAACTATGCT. Translation: CASSITGGNYA. From start to end, the CDR3 is CASSITGGNYAEQFF.

At least ten counts were recorded for this clone. Germline and genes here are mouse. The sequence runs out 4 residues before the end of the CDR3; the remainder is reconstructed from the germline J gene. The identical CDR3 is also encoded by other nucleotide sequences in the sample. V usage is TRBV19 and J usage is TRBJ1-2; TRBD1 matches at 9 bases. The V gene's germline CDR1 is FNHDT and CDR2 SITEND (reference sequence). V lost 5 bases to trimming and J lost 0 bases; unmatched junction nucleotides: 2. The CDR3 consists of 14 residues. Here the CDR3 reads CASSRDRANSDYTF. Incomplete CDR3 DNA: TGTGCCAGCAGCCGGGACAGGGCAAACTCC.

Note on this clone: Germline and genes here are mouse. The read terminates 4 residues ahead of where the CDR3 ends, so the germline J gene completes it. This chain links TRBV13-3 with TRBJ2-1, with 8 bases fitting TRBD1. CDR1 NNHDY and CDR2 SYVADS come from the germline V gene. This CDR3 contains 13 residues. This CDR3 is CASRQGARAEQFF. CDR3 bases read: TGTGCCAGCAGGCAGGGGGCGCGAGCT.

This clone was counted many times. Gene names and germline refer to mouse. The observed sequence ends 4 residues before the CDR3 terminus, with the missing tail filled in from the germline J gene. This sequence joins TRBV13-2 and TRBJ2-1; D possibly corresponds to TRBD1 (7 bases). V was clipped by 5 bases and J by 5 bases, with 14 bases between them. Germline V gene data show CDR1 as NNHNN and CDR2 as SYGAGS (reference sequence). The CDR3 spans 14 residues. CDR3 DNA (partial): TGTGCCAGCGGGGGAAGGGGGCGGGATGCT. Its translation: CASGGRGRDA. The complete CDR3 reads CASGGRGRDAEQFF.